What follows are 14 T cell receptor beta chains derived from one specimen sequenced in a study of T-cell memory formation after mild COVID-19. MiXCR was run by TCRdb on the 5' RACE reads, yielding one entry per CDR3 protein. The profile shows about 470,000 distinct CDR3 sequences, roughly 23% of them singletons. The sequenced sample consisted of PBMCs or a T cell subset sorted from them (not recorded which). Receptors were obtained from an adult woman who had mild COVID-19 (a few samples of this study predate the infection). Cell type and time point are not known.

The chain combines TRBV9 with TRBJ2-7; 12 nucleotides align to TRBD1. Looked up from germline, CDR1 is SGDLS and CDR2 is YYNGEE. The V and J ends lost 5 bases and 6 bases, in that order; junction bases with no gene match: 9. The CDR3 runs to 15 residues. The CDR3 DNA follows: TGTGCCAGCAGGTCTACCGGGACAGGGGGCGGCGAGCAGTACTTC. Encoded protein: CASRSTGTGGGEQYF.

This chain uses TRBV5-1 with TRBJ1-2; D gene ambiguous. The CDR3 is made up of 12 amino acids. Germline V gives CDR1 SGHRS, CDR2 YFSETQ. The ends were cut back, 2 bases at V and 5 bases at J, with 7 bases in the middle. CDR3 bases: TGCGCCAGCAGCTTAACAGCTTATGGCTACACCTTC. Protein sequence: CASSLTAYGYTF.

CDR3 coding DNA: TGTGCCTGGAGTGTACCGTTTCTTGGAGCTTTCTTT. Protein product: CAWSVPFLGAFF. The chain employs TRBV30 and TRBJ1-1; D is unresolved. CDR3 length equals 12 residues. The V gene lost 0 bases and the J gene lost 10 bases, with 12 bases spanning the gap. CDR1 is GTSNPN, CDR2 SVGIG, per germline (reference sequence).

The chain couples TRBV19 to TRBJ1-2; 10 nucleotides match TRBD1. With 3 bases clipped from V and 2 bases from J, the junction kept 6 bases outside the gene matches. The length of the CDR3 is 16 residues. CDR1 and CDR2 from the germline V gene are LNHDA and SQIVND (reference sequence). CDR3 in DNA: TGTGCCAGTAGTATCGGTCGACAGGGGGCGAACTATGGCTACACCTTC. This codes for CASSIGRQGANYGYTF.

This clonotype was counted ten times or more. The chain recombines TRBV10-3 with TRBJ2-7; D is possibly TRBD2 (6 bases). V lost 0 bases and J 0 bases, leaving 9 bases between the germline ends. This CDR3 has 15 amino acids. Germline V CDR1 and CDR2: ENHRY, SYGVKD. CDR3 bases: TGTGCCATCAGTGAGTCTGGGGGGAGCTCCTACGAGCAGTACTTC. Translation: CAISESGGSSYEQYF.

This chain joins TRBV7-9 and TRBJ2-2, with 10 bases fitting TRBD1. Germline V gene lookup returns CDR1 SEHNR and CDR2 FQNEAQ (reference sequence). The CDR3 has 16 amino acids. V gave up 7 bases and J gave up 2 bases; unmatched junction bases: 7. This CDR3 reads CASKGTGVTNTGELFF. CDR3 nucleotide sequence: TGTGCCAGCAAGGGGACAGGGGTGACTAACACCGGGGAGCTGTTTTTT. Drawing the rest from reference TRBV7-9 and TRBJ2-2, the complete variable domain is DTGVSQNPRHKITKRGQNVTFRCDPISEHNRLYWYRQTLGQGPEFLTYFQNEAQLEKSRLLSDRFSAERPKGSFSTLEIQRTEQGDSAMYLCASKGTGVTNTGELFFGEGSRLTVL.

The CDR3 loop is CASSLRRQADEQYF. CDR3 nucleotides: TGCGCCAGCAGCTTAAGGCGGCAGGCGGACGAGCAGTACTTC. This rearrangement joins TRBV5-1 to TRBJ2-7; D call uncertain. Germline V lookup: CDR1 SGHRS, CDR2 YFSETQ. Trimming stripped 2 bases from V and 5 bases from J, with 14 bases between. This CDR3 comprises 14 residues. Full variable domain (remainder filled in from reference TRBV5-1 and TRBJ2-7): KAGVTQTPRYLIKTRGQQVTLSCSPISGHRSVSWYQQTPGQGLQFLFEYFSETQRNKGNFPGRFSGRQFSNSRSEMNVSTLELGDSALYLCASSLRRQADEQYFGPGTRLTVT.

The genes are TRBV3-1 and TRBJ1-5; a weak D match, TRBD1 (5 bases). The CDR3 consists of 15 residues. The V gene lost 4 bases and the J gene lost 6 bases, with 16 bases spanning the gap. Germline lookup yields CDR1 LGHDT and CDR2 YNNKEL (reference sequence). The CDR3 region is CASSPTGPLGQPQHF. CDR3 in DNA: TGTGCCAGCAGCCCAACAGGACCTCTGGGTCAGCCCCAGCATTTT.

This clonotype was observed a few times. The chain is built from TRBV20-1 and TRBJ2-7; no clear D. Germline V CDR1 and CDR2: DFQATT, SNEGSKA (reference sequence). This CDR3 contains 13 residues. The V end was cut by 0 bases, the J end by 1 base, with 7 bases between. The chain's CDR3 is CSARDLRSYEQYF. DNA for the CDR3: TGCAGTGCTAGAGATCTGCGATCCTACGAGCAGTACTTC.

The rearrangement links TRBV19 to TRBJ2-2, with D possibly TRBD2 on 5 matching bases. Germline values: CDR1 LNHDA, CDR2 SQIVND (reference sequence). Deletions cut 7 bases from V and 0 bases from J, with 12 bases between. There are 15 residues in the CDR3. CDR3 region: CASKKRETNTGELFF. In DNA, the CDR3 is TGTGCCAGTAAGAAGAGGGAGACGAACACCGGGGAGCTGTTTTTT.

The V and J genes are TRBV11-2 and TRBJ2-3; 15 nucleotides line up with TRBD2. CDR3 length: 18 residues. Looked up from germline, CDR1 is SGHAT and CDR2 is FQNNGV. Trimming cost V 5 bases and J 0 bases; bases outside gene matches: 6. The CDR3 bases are TGTGCCAGCAGCGCCGGGACTAGCGGGAGGAGCAGCACAGATACGCAGTATTTT. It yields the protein CASSAGTSGRSSTDTQYF.

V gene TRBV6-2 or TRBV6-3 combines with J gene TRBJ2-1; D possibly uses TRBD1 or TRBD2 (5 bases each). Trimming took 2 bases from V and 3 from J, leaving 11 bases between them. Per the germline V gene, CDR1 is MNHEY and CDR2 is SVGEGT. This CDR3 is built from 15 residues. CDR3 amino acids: CASSYRDPDYNEQFF. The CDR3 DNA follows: TGTGCCAGCAGTTACCGGGACCCGGACTACAATGAGCAGTTCTTC.

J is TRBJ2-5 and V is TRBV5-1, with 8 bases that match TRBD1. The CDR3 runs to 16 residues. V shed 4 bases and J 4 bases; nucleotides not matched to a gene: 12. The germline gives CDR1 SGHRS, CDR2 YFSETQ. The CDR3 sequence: CASSQNGQGFGETQYF. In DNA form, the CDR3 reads TGCGCCAGCAGCCAGAACGGACAGGGTTTTGGAGAGACCCAGTACTTC.

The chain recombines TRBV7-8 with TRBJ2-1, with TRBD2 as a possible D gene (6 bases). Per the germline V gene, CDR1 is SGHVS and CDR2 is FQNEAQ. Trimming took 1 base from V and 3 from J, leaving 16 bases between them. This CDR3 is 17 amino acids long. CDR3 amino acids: CASSLGLGGVNYNEQFF. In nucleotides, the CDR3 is TGTGCCAGCAGCTTAGGGTTGGGCGGGGTGAACTACAATGAGCAGTTCTTC.